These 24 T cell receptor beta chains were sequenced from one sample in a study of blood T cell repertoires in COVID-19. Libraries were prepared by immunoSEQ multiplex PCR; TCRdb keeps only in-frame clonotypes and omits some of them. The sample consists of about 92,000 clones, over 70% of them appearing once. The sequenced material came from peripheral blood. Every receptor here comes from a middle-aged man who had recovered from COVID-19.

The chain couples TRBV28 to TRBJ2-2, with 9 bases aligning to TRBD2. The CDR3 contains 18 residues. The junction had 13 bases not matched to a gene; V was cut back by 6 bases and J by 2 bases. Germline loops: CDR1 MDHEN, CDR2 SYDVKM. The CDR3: CASRYTPGLALNTGELFF. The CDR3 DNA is TGTGCCAGCAGATATACTCCGGGACTAGCCCTTAACACCGGGGAGCTGTTTTTT.

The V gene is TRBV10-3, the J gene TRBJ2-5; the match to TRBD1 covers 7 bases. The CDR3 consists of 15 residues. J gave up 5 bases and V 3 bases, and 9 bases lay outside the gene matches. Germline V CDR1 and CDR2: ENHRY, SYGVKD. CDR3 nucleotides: TGTGCCATCAGTGACTTGGACAGGAGGCCGGAGACCCAGTACTTC. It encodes CAISDLDRRPETQYF.

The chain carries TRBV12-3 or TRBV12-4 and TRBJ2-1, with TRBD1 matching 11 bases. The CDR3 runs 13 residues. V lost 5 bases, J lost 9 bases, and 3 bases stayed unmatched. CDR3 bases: TGTGCCAGCAGTGGACAGGGGGCGGGTGAGCAGTTCTTC. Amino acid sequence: CASSGQGAGEQFF.

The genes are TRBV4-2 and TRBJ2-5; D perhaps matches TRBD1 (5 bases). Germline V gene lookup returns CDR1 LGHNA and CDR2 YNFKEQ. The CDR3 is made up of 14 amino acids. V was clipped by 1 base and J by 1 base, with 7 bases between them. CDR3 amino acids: CASSQAGPQETQYF. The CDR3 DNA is TGTGCCAGCAGCCAAGCAGGGCCCCAAGAGACCCAGTACTTC.

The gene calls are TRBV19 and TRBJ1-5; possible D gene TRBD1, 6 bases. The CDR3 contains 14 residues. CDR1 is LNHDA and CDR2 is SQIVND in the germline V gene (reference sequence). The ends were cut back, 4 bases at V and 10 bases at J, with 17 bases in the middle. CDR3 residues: CASSKGGWRPPQHF. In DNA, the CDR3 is TGTGCCAGTAGTAAAGGGGGATGGAGGCCACCCCAGCATTTT.

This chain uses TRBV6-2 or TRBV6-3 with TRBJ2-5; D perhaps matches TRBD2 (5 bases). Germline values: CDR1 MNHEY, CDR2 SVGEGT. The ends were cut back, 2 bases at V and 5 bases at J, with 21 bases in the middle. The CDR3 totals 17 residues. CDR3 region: CASSYPPNHRGRETQYF. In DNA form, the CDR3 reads TGTGCCAGCAGTTACCCACCAAATCATCGGGGTAGGGAGACCCAGTACTTC.

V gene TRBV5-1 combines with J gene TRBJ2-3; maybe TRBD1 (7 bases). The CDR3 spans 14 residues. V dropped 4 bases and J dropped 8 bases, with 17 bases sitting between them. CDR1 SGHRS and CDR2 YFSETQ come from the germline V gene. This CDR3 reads CASSRGTDPFTQYF. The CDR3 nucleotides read TGCGCCAGCAGCCGCGGGACAGACCCCTTTACGCAGTATTTT.

The CDR3, as DNA: TGTGCCAGCAGAGCGTATGGCTACACCTTC. Translated, it gives CASRAYGYTF. The chain couples TRBV2 to TRBJ1-2; D is unresolved. Germline V gives CDR1 SNHLY, CDR2 FYNNEI. CDR3 length: 10 residues. V lost 6 bases and J lost 5, with 4 bases in between.

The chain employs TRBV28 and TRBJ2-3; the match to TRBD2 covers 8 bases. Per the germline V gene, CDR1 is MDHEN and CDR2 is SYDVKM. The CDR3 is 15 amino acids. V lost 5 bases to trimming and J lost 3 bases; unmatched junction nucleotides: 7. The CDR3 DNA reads TGTGCCAGCAGTGGACCGAGCGGGAGAACAGATACGCAGTATTTT. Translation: CASSGPSGRTDTQYF.

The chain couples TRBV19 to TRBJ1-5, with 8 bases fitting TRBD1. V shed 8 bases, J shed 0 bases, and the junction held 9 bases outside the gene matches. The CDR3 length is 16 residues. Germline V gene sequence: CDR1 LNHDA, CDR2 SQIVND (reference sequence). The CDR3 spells CASGDDGTGSNQPQHF. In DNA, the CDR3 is TGTGCCAGTGGGGACGACGGGACAGGTAGCAATCAGCCCCAGCATTTT.

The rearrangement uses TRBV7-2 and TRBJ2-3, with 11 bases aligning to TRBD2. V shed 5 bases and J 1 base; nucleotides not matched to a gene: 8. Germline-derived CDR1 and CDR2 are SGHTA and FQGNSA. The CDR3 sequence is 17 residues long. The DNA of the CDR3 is TGTGCCAGCAGCGCCGGTACTAGCGGGAGCGGCACAGATACGCAGTATTTT. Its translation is CASSAGTSGSGTDTQYF.

The CDR3 nucleotides read TGTGCCAGTAGTATATCTTCCCGAGGGACAGGGGGCAATCAGCCCCAGCATTTT. Protein product: CASSISSRGTGGNQPQHF. V is TRBV19 and J is TRBJ1-5; 10 bases map to TRBD1. CDR3 length: 18 amino acids. The germline CDR1 and CDR2 sequences are LNHDA and SQIVND (reference sequence). V lost 2 bases, J lost 2 bases, and 9 bases stayed unmatched.

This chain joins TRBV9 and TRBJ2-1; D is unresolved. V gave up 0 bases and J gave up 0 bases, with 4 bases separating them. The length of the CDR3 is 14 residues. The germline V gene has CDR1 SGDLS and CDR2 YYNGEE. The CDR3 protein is CASSVDSSYNEQFF. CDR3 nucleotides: TGTGCCAGCAGCGTAGACAGCTCCTACAATGAGCAGTTCTTC. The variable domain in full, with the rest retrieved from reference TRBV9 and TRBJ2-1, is DSGVTQTPKHLITATGQRVTLRCSPRSGDLSVYWYQQSLDQGLQFLIQYYNGEERAKGNILERFSAQQFPDLHSELNLSSLELGDSALYFCASSVDSSYNEQFFGPGTRLTVL.

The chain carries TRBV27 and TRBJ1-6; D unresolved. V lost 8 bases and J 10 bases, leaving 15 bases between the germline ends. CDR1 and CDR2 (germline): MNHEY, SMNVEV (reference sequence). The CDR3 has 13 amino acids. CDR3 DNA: TGTGCCAGCCGTCCCTCGGGGAACTCACCCCTCCACTTT. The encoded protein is CASRPSGNSPLHF.

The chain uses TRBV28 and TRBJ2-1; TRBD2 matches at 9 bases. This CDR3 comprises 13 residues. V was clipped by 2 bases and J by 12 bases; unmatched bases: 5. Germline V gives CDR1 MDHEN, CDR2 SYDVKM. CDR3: CASSLSGRIGQFF. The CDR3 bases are TGTGCCAGCAGTTTAAGCGGGAGGATCGGGCAGTTCTTC.

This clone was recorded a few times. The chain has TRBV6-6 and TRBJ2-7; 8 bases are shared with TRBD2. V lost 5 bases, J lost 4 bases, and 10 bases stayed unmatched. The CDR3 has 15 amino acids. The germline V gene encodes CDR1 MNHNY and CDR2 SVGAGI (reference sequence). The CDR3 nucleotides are TGTGCCAGCAGTCCGGGTCGGGGGGGCTGGTACGAGCAGTACTTC. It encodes CASSPGRGGWYEQYF.

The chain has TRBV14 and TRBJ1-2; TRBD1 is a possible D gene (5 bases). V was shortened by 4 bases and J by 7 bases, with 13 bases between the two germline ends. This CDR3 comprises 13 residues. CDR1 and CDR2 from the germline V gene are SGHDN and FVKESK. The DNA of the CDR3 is TGTGCCAGCAGCCTTACTCGACAGAGTGGCTACACCTTC. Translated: CASSLTRQSGYTF.

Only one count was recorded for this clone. CDR3: CASRGGTGTGEQYF. The DNA of the CDR3 is TGTGCCAGCAGGGGGGGGACAGGGACAGGGGAGCAGTACTTC. The chain joins TRBV6-5 to TRBJ2-7, with 9 bases aligning to TRBD1. The V gene end was trimmed by 6 bases and the J gene end by 7 bases; junction bases not matched to a gene: 10. The CDR3 is 14 amino acids. The germline CDR1 and CDR2 sequences are MNHEY and SVGAGI.

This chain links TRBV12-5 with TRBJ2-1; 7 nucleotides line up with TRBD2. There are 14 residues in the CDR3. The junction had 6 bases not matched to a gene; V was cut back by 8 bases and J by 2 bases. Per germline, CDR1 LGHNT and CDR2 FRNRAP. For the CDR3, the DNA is TGTGCTAGTAGCAGCGGGGCCGCCTACAATGAGCAGTTCTTC. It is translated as CASSSGAAYNEQFF.

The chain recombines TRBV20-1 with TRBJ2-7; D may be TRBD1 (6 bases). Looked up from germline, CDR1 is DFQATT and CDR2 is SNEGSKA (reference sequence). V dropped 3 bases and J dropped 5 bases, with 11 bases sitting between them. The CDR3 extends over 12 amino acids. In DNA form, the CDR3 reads TGCAGTGCTAGTCGCAGGGGAGACGAGCAGTACTTC. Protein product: CSASRRGDEQYF.

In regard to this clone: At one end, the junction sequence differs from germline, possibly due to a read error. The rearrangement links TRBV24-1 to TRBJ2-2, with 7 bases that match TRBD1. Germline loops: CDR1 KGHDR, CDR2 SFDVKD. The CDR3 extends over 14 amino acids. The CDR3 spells CATKSQGGTGELFF. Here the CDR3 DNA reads TGTGCCACCAAGTCCCAAGGGGGCACCGGCGAGCTGTTTTTT.

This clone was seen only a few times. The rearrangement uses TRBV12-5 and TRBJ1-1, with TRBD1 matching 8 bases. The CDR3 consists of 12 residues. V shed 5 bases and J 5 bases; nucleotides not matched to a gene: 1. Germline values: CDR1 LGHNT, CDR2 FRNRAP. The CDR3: CASGRDRTEAFF. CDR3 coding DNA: TGTGCTAGTGGTCGGGACAGGACTGAAGCTTTCTTT.

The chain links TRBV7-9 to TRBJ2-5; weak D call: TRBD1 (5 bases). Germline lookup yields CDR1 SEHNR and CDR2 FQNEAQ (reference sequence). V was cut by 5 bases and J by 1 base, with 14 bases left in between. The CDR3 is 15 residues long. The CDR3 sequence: CASSPPWTTQETQYF. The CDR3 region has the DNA TGTGCCAGCAGCCCGCCTTGGACAACCCAAGAGACCCAGTACTTC.

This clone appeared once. The CDR3 nucleotides are TGCGCCAGCAGCCAAGATTATGGGACTAACATTCAGTACTTC. Its protein is CASSQDYGTNIQYF. The V call is TRBV4-3, the J call TRBJ2-4; a possible D gene is TRBD2 (6 bases). This CDR3 has 14 residues. Trimming took off 0 bases at V and 7 bases at J, with 10 bases between the two ends. In germline, CDR1 is LGHNA, CDR2 YSLEER.